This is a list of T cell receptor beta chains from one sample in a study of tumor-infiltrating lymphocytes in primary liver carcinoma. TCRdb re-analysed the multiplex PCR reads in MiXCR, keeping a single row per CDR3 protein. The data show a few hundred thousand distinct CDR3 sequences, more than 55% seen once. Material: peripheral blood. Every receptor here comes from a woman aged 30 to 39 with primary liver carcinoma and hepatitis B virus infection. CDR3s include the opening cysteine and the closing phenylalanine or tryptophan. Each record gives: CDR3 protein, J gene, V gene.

CASGLPPGEKGKFF TRBJ2-1 TRBV12-3/TRBV12-4
CASGLAREQYF TRBJ2-7 TRBV12-5
CASSSITREWDNEQFF TRBJ2-1 TRBV28
CASSLGRYTGELFF TRBJ2-2 TRBV14
CASRETGGNQPQHF TRBJ1-5 TRBV12-3/TRBV12-4
CASSERWNTEAFF TRBJ1-1 TRBV6-1
CTSSQPRGWNTRYF TRBJ2-3 TRBV4-1
CASSQDGDRGYTF TRBJ1-2 TRBV4-1
CAVNAGLAGASEQFF TRBJ2-1 TRBV10-3
CASSFSSTDHPHYEQYF TRBJ2-7 TRBV7-9
CSANGKGYGNTIYF TRBJ1-3 TRBV20-1
CASSERGAIYEQYF TRBJ2-7 TRBV2
CASSDRDSGNTIYF TRBJ1-3 TRBV6-6
CASSYSTWDRETYEQYF TRBJ2-7 TRBV6-5
CASTPWKQYF TRBJ2-7 TRBV6-8